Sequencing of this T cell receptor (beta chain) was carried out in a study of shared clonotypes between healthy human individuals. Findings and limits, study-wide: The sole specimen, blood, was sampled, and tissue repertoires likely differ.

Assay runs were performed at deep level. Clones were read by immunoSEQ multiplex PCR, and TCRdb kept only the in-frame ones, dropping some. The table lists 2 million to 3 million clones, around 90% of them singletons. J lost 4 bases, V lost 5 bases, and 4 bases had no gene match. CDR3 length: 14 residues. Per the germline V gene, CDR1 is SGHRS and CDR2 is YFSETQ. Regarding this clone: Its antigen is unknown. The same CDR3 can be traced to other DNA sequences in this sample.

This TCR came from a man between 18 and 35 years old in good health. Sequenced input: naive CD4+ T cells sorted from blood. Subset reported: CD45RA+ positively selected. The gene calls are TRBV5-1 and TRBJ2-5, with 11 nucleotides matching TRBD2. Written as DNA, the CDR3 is TGCGCCAGCAGTCCCGGACTAGCGGGAGAGACCCAGTACTTC. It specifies CASSPGLAGETQYF.